This T cell receptor beta chain was identified in a study of cytomegalovirus exposure and HLA in healthy donors. Points on this clone: Its target is unknown.

With 4 bases removed from V and 2 bases from J, the gap between germline ends came to 17 bases. This CDR3 is 16 amino acids long. CDR1 SGHNT and CDR2 YYREEE come from the germline V gene (reference sequence). PCR employed 60 Vbeta and 13 Jbeta primers. Clones were sequenced by immunoSEQ multiplex PCR, and TCRdb holds only the in-frame ones, with some missing. The sample holds about 200,000 clones, approximately 80% seen once. The study, taken as a whole, reports: Previously analyzed data showed that most TCR beta V segments were productive at a frequency of about 90% or about 30%.

Sequenced sample: PBMCs. The gene calls are TRBV5-4 and TRBJ2-3; D perhaps matches TRBD1 (6 bases). The source of this sequence is a man aged 50-59 years in good health and CMV-seronegative. The CDR3 spells CASSTKTGINTDTQYF. The CDR3 nucleotides read TGTGCCAGCAGCACGAAGACAGGAATAAACACAGATACGCAGTATTTT.